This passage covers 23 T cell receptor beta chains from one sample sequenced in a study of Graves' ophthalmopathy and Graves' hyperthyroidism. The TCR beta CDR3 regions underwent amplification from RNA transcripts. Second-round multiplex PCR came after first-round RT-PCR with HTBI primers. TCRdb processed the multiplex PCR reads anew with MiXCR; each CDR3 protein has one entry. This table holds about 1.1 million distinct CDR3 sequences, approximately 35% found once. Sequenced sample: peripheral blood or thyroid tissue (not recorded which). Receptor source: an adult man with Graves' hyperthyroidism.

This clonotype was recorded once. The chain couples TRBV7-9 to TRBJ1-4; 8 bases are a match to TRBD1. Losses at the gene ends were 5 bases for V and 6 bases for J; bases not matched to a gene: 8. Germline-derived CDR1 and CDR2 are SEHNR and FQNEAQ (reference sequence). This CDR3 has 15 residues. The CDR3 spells CASSKDRARDEKLFF. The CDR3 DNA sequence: TGTGCCAGCAGCAAGGACAGGGCTAGGGATGAAAAACTGTTTTTT.

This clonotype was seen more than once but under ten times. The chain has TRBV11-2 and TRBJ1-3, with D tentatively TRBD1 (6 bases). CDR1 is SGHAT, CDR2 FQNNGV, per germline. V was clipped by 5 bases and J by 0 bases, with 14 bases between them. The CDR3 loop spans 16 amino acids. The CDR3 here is CASSPEGVASGNTIYF. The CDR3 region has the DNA TGTGCCAGCAGCCCGGAGGGGGTCGCCTCTGGAAACACCATATATTTT.

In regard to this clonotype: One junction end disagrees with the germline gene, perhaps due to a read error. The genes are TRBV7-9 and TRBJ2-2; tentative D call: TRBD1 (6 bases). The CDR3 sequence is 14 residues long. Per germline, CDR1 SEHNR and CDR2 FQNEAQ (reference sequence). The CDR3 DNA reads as TGTGCCAGCAGATCTGACAGGAACACTGGGGAGCTGTTTTTT. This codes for CASRSDRNTGELFF.

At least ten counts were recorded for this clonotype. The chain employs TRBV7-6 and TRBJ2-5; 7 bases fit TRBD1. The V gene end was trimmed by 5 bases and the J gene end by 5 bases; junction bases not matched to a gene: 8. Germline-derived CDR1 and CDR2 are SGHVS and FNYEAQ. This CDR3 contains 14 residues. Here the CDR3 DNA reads TGTGCCAGCAGCACGGACAGGCTTTTTGAGACCCAGTACTTC. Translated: CASSTDRLFETQYF.

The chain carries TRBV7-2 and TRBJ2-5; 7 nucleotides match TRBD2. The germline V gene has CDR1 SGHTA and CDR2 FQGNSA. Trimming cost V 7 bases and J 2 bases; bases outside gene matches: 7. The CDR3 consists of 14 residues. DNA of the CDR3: TGTGCCAGCACCACAGCGGGGTGGCAAGAGACCCAGTACTTC. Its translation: CASTTAGWQETQYF.

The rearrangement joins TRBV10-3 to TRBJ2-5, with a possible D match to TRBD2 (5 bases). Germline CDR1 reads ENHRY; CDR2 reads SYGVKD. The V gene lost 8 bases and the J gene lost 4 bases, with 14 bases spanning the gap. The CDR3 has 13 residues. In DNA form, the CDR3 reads TGTGCCATCCAACGGGGTTCGGCAGAGACCCAGTACTTC. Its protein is CAIQRGSAETQYF.

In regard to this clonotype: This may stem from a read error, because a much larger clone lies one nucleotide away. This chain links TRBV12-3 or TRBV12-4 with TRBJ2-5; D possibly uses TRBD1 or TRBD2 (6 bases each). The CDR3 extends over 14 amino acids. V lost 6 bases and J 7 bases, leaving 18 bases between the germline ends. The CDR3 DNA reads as TGTGCCAGCAGCACATCCAGGGGAGGAGGGACCCAGTACTTC. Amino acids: CASSTSRGGGTQYF.

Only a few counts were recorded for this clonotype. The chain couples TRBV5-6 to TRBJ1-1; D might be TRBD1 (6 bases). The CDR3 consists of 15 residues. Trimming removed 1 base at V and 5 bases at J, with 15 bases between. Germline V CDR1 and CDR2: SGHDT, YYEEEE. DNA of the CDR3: TGTGCCAGCAGCTTGTTTCTGGGCAGGGGAACTGAAGCTTTCTTT. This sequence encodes CASSLFLGRGTEAFF.

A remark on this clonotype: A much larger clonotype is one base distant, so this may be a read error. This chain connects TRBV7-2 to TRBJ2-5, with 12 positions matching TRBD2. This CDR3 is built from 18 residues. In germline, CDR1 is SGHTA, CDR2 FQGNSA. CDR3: CAGSLVAGLAGPGGTQYF. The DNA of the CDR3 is TGTGCCGGCAGCTTAGTCGCGGGACTAGCGGGTCCGGGTGGGACCCAGTACTTC. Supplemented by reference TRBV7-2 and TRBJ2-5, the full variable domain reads GAGVSQSPSNKVTEKGKDVELRCDPISGHTALYWYRQSLGQGLEFLIYFQGNSAPDKSGLPSDRFSAERTGGSVSTLTIQRTQQEDSAVYLCAGSLVAGLAGPGGTQYFGPGTRLLVL.

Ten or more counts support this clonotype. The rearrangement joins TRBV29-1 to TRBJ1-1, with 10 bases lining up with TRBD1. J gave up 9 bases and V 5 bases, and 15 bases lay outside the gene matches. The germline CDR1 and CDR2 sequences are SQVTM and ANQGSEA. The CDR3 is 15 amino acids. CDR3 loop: CSVLEPGQGFFKAFF. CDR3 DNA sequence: TGCAGCGTTCTTGAACCGGGACAGGGGTTTTTTAAAGCTTTCTTT.

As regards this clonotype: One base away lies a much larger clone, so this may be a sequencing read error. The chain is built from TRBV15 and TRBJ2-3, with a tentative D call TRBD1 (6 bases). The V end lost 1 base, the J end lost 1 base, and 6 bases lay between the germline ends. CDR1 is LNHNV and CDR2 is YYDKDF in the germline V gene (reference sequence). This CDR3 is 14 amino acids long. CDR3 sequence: CATSRGQGTDTQYF. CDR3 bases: TGTGCCACCAGCAGAGGACAGGGCACAGATACGCAGTATTTT.

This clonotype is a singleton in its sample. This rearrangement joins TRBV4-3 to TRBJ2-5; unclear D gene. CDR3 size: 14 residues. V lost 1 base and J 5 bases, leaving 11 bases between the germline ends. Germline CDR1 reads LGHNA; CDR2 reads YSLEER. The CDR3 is CASSQGGSSETQYF. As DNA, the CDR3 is TGCGCCAGCAGCCAAGGAGGATCGTCGGAGACCCAGTACTTC.

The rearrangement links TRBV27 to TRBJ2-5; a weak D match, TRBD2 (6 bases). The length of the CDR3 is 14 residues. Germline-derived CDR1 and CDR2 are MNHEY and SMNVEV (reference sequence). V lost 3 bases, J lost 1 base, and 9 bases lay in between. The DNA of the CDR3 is TGTGCCAGCAGTTTCGCGCGGGGCCAAGAGACCCAGTACTTC. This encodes CASSFARGQETQYF.

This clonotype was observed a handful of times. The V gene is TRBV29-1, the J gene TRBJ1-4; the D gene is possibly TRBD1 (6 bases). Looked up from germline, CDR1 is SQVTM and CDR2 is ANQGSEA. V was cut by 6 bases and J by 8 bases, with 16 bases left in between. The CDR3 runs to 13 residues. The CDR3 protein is CSVRLQGREKLFF. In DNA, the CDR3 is TGCAGCGTCCGTTTACAGGGTCGGGAAAAACTGTTTTTT.

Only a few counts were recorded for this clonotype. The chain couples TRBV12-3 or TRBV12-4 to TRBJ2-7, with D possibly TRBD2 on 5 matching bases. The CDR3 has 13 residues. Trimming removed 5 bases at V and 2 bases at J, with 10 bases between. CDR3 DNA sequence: TGTGCCAGCAGTACGGGGATTGCCTACGAGCAGTACTTC. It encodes CASSTGIAYEQYF.

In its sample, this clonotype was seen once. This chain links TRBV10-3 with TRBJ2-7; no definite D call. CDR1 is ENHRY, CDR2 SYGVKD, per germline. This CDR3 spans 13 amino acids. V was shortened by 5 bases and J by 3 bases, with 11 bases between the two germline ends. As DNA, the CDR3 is TGTGCCATCAGTTCACCCTCGTTCTACGAGCAGTACTTC. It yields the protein CAISSPSFYEQYF.

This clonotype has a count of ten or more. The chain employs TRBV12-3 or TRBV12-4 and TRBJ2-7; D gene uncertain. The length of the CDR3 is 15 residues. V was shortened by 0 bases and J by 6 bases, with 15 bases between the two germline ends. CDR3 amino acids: CASSLASWGLVEQYF. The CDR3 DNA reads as TGTGCCAGCAGTTTAGCTAGCTGGGGTTTGGTCGAGCAGTACTTC.

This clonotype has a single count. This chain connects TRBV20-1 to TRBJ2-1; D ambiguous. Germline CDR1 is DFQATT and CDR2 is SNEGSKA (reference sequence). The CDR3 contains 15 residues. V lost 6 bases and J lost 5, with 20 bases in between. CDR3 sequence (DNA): TGCAGTGCCCCCTGGGCCGCCAGAAGGGACAATGAGCAGTTCTTC. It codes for CSAPWAARRDNEQFF.

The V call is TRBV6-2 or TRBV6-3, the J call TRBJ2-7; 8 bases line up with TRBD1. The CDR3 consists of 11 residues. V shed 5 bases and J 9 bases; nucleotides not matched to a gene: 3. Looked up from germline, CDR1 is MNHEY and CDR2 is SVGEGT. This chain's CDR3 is CASSIGQGQYF. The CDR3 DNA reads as TGTGCCAGCAGTATAGGACAGGGGCAGTACTTC.

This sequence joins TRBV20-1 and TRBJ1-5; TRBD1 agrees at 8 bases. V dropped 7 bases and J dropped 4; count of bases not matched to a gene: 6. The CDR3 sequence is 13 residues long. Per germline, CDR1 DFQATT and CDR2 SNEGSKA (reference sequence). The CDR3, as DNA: TGCAGTGGACAGGGGCCCTCTAATCAGCCCCAGCATTTT. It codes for CSGQGPSNQPQHF.

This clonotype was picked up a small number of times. CDR3 nucleotide sequence: TGTGCCAGCAGTGTCGACATGACCTACGAGCAGTACTTC. Its protein product is CASSVDMTYEQYF. V is TRBV7-9 and J is TRBJ2-7; no definite D call. This CDR3 has 13 amino acids. CDR1 and CDR2 (germline): SEHNR, FQNEAQ (reference sequence). With 6 bases removed from V and 2 bases from J, the gap between germline ends came to 11 bases.

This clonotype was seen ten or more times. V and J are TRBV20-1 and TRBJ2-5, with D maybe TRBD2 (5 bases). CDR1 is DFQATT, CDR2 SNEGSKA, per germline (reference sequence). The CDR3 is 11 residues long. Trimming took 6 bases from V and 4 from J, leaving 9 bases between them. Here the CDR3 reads CSAARGETQYF. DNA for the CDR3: TGCAGTGCCGCCCGGGGAGAGACCCAGTACTTC.

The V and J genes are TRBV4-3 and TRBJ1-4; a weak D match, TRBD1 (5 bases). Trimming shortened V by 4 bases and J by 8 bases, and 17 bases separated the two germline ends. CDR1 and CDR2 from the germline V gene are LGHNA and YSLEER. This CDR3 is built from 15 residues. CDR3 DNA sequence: TGCGCCAGCAGCCCCGGTCATGGGGGGGGAGAAAAACTGTTTTTT. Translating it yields CASSPGHGGGEKLFF.